This is a list of T cell receptor beta chains from one sample in a study of T cell responses to AZD1222 COVID-19 vaccine. Only in-frame clones appear in the TCRdb table, and some are missing; sequencing was by immunoSEQ multiplex PCR. Here the sample spans 150,000 or so clones, about 93% being singletons. The input for sequencing was peripheral blood, taken on day 0 of AZD1222 vaccination. Every receptor here comes from an adult in good health. CDR3s include the opening cysteine and the closing phenylalanine or tryptophan. Each record gives: D gene, clone size, V gene, J gene, CDR3 DNA, CDR3 protein. D genes are given only for firm matches. Only some rows state a clone size, as once, few, many or a class for expanded clones.

d_call: .; clone_size: .; v_call: TRBV6-5; j_call: TRBJ2-7; cdr3_nt: TGTGCCAGCCAAAACGGGGGAGAGCAGTACTTC; cdr3_aa: CASQNGGEQYF
d_call: .; clone_size: .; v_call: TRBV27; j_call: TRBJ1-1; cdr3_nt: TGTGCCAGCAGTTTACACAGATTGAACACTGAAGCTTTCTTT; cdr3_aa: CASSLHRLNTEAFF
d_call: .; clone_size: .; v_call: TRBV7-3; j_call: TRBJ1-2; cdr3_nt: TGTGCCAGCAGCTTAAAAAAGGGGTGGAACTATGGCTACACCTTC; cdr3_aa: CASSLKKGWNYGYTF
d_call: .; clone_size: once; v_call: TRBV19; j_call: TRBJ1-2; cdr3_nt: TGTGCCAGTATCTCTAAGGGGGGAACGTCGGGTGGCTACACCTTC; cdr3_aa: CASISKGGTSGGYTF
d_call: TRBD1; clone_size: .; v_call: TRBV6-5; j_call: TRBJ1-2; cdr3_nt: TGTGCCAGCAGTTACGCGTTGGGGGACAGGGGCTACACCTTC; cdr3_aa: CASSYALGDRGYTF
d_call: TRBD2; clone_size: .; v_call: TRBV25-1; j_call: TRBJ2-1; cdr3_nt: TGTGCCAGCAGCTCCGGGACTAGCGGGGACAATGAGCAGTTCTTC; cdr3_aa: CASSSGTSGDNEQFF
d_call: TRBD2; clone_size: .; v_call: TRBV10-1; j_call: TRBJ2-7; cdr3_nt: TGCGCCAGCAGTGCAGCTAGCGGGAGGGCCTACGAGCAGTACTTC; cdr3_aa: CASSAASGRAYEQYF
d_call: .; clone_size: .; v_call: TRBV5-1; j_call: TRBJ2-7; cdr3_nt: TGCGCCAGCAGCTTAGGCGACTACGAGCAGTACTTC; cdr3_aa: CASSLGDYEQYF
d_call: TRBD2; clone_size: .; v_call: TRBV12-5; j_call: TRBJ2-1; cdr3_nt: TGTGCTAGTGGTTTGGTACTAAGCGGGAGATTTAACAATGAGCAGTTCTTC; cdr3_aa: CASGLVLSGRFNNEQFF
d_call: .; clone_size: .; v_call: TRBV6-5; j_call: TRBJ2-7; cdr3_nt: TGTGCCAGCAGTTACTCAGCAGGGTCAACCTACGAGCAGTACTTC; cdr3_aa: CASSYSAGSTYEQYF